These T cell receptor beta chains were read from a single sample in a study of shared clonotypes between healthy human individuals. The method was immunoSEQ multiplex PCR; TCRdb's version includes in-frame clones alone and lacks a portion of them. The table shows approximately 330,000 clones, with about 70% occurring only once. The specimen was memory CD4+ T cells sorted from blood. Receptors originate from a man in his thirties or forties in good health. Each CDR3 is given without its conserved first and last residue. The order of the fields is CDR3 length, V gene, J gene, D gene, CDR3 protein. A D gene is named only where the DNA matches it firmly.

14	TRBV4-3	TRBJ2-1	TRBD2	ASSRDSGRAGNEQF
12	TRBV29-1	TRBJ2-3	.	SATVGATTDTQY
15	TRBV21-1	TRBJ2-1	.	ASSIRTDRFVVNEQF
14	TRBV9	TRBJ1-1	TRBD1	ASSTRQGTVNTEAF
10	TRBV29-1	TRBJ1-5	.	SVGQGGQPQH
13	TRBV18	TRBJ2-7	.	ASSPPGNRGYEQY
12	TRBV14	TRBJ1-6	TRBD1	ASSNRGDNSPLH
11	TRBV5-1	TRBJ1-1	.	ASSLDLGTEAF
13	TRBV5-1	TRBJ2-3	.	ASSLAGRVTDTQY
11	TRBV6-6	TRBJ1-2	.	ASSPDKNYGYT
10	TRBV19	TRBJ2-2	.	ASSIFPGELF
12	TRBV10-3	TRBJ2-7	TRBD1	AISGTRGQSEQY
12	TRBV6-6	TRBJ2-7	.	ASSLHPTFNEQY
12	TRBV5-1	TRBJ2-5	TRBD2	ASSPGLAGETQY
10	TRBV11-3	TRBJ1-1	.	ASSFRNTEAF
13	TRBV7-9	TRBJ1-4	.	ASTGRTAEREKLF
12	TRBV28	TRBJ1-1	.	ASSENKLNTEAF
14	TRBV2	TRBJ2-7	TRBD2	ASSGLAGGGSYEQY
10	TRBV5-6	TRBJ1-1	.	ASRSMGTEAF
14	TRBV5-1	TRBJ2-3	.	ASSLWGASGVDTQY
13	TRBV5-4	TRBJ2-7	.	ASSADSHNGDEQY
12	TRBV28	TRBJ2-7	.	ASRPPGNLYEQY
13	TRBV6-1	TRBJ2-1	.	ASSDRANSYNEQF
15	TRBV7-6	TRBJ2-4	TRBD2	ASSPGLAVSAKNIQY
11	TRBV10-2	TRBJ1-2	.	ASSSDRSYGYT